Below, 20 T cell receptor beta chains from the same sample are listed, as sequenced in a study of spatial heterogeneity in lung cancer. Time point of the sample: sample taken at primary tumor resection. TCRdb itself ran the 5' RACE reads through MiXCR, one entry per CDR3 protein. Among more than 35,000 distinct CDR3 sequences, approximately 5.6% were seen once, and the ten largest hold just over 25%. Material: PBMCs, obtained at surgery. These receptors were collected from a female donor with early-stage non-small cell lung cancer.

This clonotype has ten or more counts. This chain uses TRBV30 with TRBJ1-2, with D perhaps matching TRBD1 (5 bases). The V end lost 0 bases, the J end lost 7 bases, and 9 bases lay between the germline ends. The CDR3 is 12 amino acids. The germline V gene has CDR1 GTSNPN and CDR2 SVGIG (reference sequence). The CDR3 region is CAWSVTGPGYTF. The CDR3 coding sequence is TGTGCCTGGAGTGTCACAGGCCCTGGCTACACCTTC.

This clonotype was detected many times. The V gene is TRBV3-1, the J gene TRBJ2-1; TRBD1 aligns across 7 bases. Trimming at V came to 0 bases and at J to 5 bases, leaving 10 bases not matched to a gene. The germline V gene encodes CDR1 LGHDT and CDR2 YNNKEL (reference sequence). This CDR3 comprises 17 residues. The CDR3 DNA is TGTGCCAGCAGCCAAGATCGAGGGGCGCAGGGGGACAATGAGCAGTTCTTC. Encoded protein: CASSQDRGAQGDNEQFF.

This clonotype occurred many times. The CDR3 loop is CASSTGQMTGQETQYF. The CDR3 DNA reads TGCGCCAGCAGCACTGGGCAGATGACAGGGCAGGAGACCCAGTACTTC. V and J are TRBV5-1 and TRBJ2-5; 7 bases fit TRBD1. Germline V gene sequence: CDR1 SGHRS, CDR2 YFSETQ. This CDR3 spans 16 amino acids. The V segment lost 4 bases and the J segment 5 bases; nucleotides outside the gene matches: 14.

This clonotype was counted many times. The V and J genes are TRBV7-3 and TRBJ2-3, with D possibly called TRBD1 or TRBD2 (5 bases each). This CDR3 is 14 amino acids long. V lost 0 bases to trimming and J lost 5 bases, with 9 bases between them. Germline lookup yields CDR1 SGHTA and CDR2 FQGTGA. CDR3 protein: CASSLTGVVDTQYF. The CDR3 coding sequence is TGTGCCAGCAGCTTAACGGGGGTAGTAGATACGCAGTATTTT.

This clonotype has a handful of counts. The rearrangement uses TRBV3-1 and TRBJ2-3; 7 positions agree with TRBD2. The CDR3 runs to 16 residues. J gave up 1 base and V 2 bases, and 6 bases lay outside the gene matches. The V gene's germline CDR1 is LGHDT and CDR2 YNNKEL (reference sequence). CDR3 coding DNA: TGTGCCAGCAGCCAAAGTGTTACTAGCGGCACAGATACGCAGTATTTT. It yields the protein CASSQSVTSGTDTQYF.

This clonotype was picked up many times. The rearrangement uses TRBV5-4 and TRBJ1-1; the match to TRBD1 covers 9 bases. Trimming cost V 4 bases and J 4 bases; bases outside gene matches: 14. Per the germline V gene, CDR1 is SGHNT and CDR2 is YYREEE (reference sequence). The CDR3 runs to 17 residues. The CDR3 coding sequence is TGTGCCAGCAGCCGTGGACAGGGGTTTTCTATGGGCACTGAAGCTTTCTTT. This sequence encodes CASSRGQGFSMGTEAFF.

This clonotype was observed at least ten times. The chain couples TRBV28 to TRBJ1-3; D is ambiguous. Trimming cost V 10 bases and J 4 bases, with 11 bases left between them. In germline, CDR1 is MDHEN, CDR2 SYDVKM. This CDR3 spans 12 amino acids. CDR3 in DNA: TGTGCCATCGGCGGAGGAGGAAACACCATATATTTT. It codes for CAIGGGGNTIYF.

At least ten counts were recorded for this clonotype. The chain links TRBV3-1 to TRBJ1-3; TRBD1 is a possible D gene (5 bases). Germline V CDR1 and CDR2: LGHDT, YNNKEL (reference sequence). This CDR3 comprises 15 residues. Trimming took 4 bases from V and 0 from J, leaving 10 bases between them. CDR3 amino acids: CASSREGASGNTIYF. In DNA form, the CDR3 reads TGTGCCAGCAGCCGAGAAGGGGCCTCTGGAAACACCATATATTTT.

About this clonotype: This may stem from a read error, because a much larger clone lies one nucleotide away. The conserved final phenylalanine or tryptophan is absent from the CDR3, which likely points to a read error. The CDR3 nucleotides are TGTGCCAGCAGCTTAGGGGGAGCTAGCACAGATACGCAGTATTAT. Its protein product is CASSLGGASTDTQYY. J is TRBJ2-3 and V is TRBV7-8, with D perhaps matching TRBD2 (5 bases). Per germline, CDR1 SGHVS and CDR2 FQNEAQ. Trimming stripped 1 base from V and 0 bases from J, with 8 bases between. The CDR3 runs 15 residues.

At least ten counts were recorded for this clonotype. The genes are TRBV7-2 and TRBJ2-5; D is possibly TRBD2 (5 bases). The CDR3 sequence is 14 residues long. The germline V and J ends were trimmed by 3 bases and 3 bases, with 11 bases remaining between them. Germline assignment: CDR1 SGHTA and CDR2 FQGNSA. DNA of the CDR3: TGTGCCAGCAGCTTGATCGGGCGGGAAGAGACCCAGTACTTC. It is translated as CASSLIGREETQYF.

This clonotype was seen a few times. The CDR3 is CASSHNYGAGTEAFF. In DNA, the CDR3 is TGTGCCAGCAGCCACAATTACGGGGCCGGAACTGAAGCTTTCTTT. This sequence joins TRBV3-1 and TRBJ1-1; a weak D match, TRBD1 (5 bases). The CDR3 sequence is 15 residues long. V was pared by 3 bases and J by 5 bases, with 16 bases between. Germline V gives CDR1 LGHDT, CDR2 YNNKEL (reference sequence).

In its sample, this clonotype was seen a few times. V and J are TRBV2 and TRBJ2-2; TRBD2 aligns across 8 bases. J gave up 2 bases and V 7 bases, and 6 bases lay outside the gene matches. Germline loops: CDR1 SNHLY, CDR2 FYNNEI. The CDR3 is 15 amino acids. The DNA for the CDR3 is TGTGCCAGCAATAGCGGGGATTTTAACACCGGGGAGCTGTTTTTT. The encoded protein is CASNSGDFNTGELFF.

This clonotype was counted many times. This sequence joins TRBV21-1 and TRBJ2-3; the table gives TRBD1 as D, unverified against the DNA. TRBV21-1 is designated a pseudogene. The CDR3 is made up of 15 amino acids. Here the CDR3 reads CASSKSRGDTDTQYF. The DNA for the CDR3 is TGTGCCAGCAGCAAATCCAGGGGGGACACAGATACGCAGTATTTT.

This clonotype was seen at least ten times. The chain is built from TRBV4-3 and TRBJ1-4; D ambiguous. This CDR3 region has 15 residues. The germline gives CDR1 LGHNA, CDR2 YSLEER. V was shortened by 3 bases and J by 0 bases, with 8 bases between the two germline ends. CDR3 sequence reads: CASSQEISTNEKLFF. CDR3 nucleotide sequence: TGCGCCAGCAGCCAGGAGATCTCAACTAATGAAAAACTGTTTTTT.

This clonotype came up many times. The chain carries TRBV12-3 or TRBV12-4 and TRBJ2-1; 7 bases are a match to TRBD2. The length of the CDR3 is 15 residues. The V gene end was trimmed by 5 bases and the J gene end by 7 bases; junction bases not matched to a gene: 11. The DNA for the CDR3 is TGTGCCAGCAGTACCTCTGGCGGGGGTGGTAATGAGCAGTTCTTC. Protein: CASSTSGGGGNEQFF.

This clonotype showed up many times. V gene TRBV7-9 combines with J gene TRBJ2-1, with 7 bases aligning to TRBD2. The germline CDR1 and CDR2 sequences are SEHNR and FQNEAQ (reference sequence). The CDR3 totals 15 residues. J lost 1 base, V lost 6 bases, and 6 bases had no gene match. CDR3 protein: CASRISGVSYNEQFF. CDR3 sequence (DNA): TGTGCCAGCAGGATAAGCGGGGTGTCCTACAATGAGCAGTTCTTC. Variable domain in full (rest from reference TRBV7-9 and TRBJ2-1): DTGVSQNPRHKITKRGQNVTFRCDPISEHNRLYWYRQTLGQGPEFLTYFQNEAQLEKSRLLSDRFSAERPKGSFSTLEIQRTEQGDSAMYLCASRISGVSYNEQFFGPGTRLTVL.

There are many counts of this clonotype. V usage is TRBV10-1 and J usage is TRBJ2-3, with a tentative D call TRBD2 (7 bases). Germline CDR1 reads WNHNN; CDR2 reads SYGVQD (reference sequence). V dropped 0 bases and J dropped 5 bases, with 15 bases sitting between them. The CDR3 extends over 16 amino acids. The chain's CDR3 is CASSESTAGAGDTQYF. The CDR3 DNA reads TGCGCCAGCAGTGAGTCAACGGCGGGGGCGGGAGATACGCAGTATTTT.

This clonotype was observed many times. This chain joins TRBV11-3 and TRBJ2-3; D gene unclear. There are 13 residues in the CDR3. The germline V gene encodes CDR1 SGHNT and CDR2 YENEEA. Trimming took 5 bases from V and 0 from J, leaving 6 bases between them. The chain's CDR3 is CASSRRSTDTQYF. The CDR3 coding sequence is TGTGCCAGCAGCCGCAGGAGCACAGATACGCAGTATTTT.

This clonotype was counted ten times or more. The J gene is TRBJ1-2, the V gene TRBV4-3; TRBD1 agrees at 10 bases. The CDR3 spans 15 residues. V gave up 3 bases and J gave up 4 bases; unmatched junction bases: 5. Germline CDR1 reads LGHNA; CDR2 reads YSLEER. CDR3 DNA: TGCGCCAGCAGCCAGACAGGGGGCGCTTTCTATGGCTACACCTTC. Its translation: CASSQTGGAFYGYTF.

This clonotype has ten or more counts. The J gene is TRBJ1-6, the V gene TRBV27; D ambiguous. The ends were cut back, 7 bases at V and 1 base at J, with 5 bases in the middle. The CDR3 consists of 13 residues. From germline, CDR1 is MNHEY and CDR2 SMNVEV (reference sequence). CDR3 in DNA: TGTGCCAGCAAGTGGTCCTATAATTCACCCCTCCACTTT. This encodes CASKWSYNSPLHF.